The rows below give T cell receptor beta chains drawn from one sample of a study of cytomegalovirus exposure and HLA in healthy donors. TCRdb's copy holds only in-frame clones and misses some; the assay was immunoSEQ multiplex PCR. This table holds a few hundred thousand clones, 80% to 85% found once. What was sequenced was PBMCs. Source of these receptors: a woman in her 30s in good health and CMV-seropositive. CDR3s include the opening cysteine and the closing phenylalanine or tryptophan. The order of the fields is J gene, V gene, clone size, D gene, CDR3 DNA, CDR3 protein. D genes are given only for firm matches. Size values are once, few and many counts, or a class for expanded clones, and some rows have none.

J: TRBJ1-1; V: TRBV27; size: -; D: TRBD1; DNA: TGTGCCAGCAGTGCAGGGGGCAAAGGCACTGAAGCTTTCTTT; CDR3: CASSAGGKGTEAFF
J: TRBJ1-1; V: TRBV10-1; size: once; D: -; DNA: TGCGCCAGCTGGGGGGGGGCAAGCACTGAAGCTTTCTTT; CDR3: CASWGGASTEAFF
J: TRBJ1-2; V: TRBV6-1; size: once; D: -; DNA: TGTGCCAGCAATCCGGAGGGGATATATGGCTACACCTTC; CDR3: CASNPEGIYGYTF
J: TRBJ2-3; V: TRBV27; size: -; D: TRBD2; DNA: TGTGCCAGCAGCACTAATAGCGGGAGACGTGATACGCAGTATTTT; CDR3: CASSTNSGRRDTQYF
J: TRBJ2-3; V: TRBV29-1; size: -; D: -; DNA: TGCAGCGTTGATGGACGAGATACGCAGTATTTT; CDR3: CSVDGRDTQYF
J: TRBJ2-7; V: TRBV30; size: -; D: -; DNA: TGTGCCTGGAGTCGGCGGTCTACGGCCTCCTACGAGCAGTACTTC; CDR3: CAWSRRSTASYEQYF
J: TRBJ1-1; V: TRBV5-1; size: -; D: TRBD1; DNA: TGCGCCAGCAGCTCCGACAGGGTGCGAGCTTTCTTT; CDR3: CASSSDRVRAFF
J: TRBJ1-5; V: TRBV2; size: -; D: -; DNA: TGTGCCAGCAGTGGGGGAGATCAGCCCCAGCATTTT; CDR3: CASSGGDQPQHF
J: TRBJ2-2; V: TRBV7-2; size: -; D: TRBD2; DNA: TGTGCCAGCAGCTCACCGTTCGCGGGAGCGAACACCGGGGAGCTGTTTTTT; CDR3: CASSSPFAGANTGELFF
J: TRBJ1-1; V: TRBV9; size: -; D: -; DNA: TGTGCCAGCAGCGTAGAAGGGGGGGGCACTGAAGCTTTCTTT; CDR3: CASSVEGGGTEAFF
J: TRBJ2-2; V: TRBV18; size: -; D: -; DNA: TGTGCCAGCTCACCACCGGTCGGATCTAACACCGGGGAGCTGTTTTTT; CDR3: CASSPPVGSNTGELFF
J: TRBJ2-7; V: TRBV27; size: -; D: TRBD2; DNA: TGTGCCAGCCGCTACTCGGGACTAGCGGTCCAATCCTACGAGCAGTACTTC; CDR3: CASRYSGLAVQSYEQYF
J: TRBJ1-1; V: TRBV18; size: -; D: TRBD1; DNA: TGTGCCAGCTCGGACAGGATAAACACTGAAGCTTTCTTT; CDR3: CASSDRINTEAFF
J: TRBJ2-1; V: TRBV16; size: -; D: -; DNA: TGTGCCAGCAGCCCCGTAAGGGGCTTTGACAATGAGCAGTTCTTC; CDR3: CASSPVRGFDNEQFF
J: TRBJ2-2; V: TRBV27; size: -; D: -; DNA: TGTGCCAGCGCGGGACAGTCGAACACCGGGGAGCTGTTTTTT; CDR3: CASAGQSNTGELFF
J: TRBJ2-2; V: TRBV7-9; size: -; D: -; DNA: TGTGCTAGCAGTGTGGACAGCGCGAACACCGGGGAGCTGTTTTTT; CDR3: CASSVDSANTGELFF
J: TRBJ2-7; V: TRBV27; size: -; D: -; DNA: TGTGCCAGCAGTCTACGCCCCTCCTACGAGCAGTACTTC; CDR3: CASSLRPSYEQYF
J: TRBJ1-2; V: TRBV27; size: -; D: TRBD1; DNA: TGTGCCAGCAGTCAGACGGGACAGGGGAACTATGGCTACACCTTC; CDR3: CASSQTGQGNYGYTF
J: TRBJ1-2; V: TRBV2; size: few; D: TRBD1; DNA: TGTGCCAGCAGTGGGGAGGGGGCGTCAAACGTCTACACCTTC; CDR3: CASSGEGASNVYTF
J: TRBJ1-3; V: TRBV5-1; size: -; D: -; DNA: TGCGCCAGCAGCTTGGGCAGGACGGACGGAAACACCATATATTTT; CDR3: CASSLGRTDGNTIYF
J: TRBJ2-7; V: TRBV9; size: -; D: -; DNA: TGTGCCAGCAGCGTAGAGCCCTCCAACTCCTACGAGCAGTACTTC; CDR3: CASSVEPSNSYEQYF
J: TRBJ1-5; V: TRBV30; size: few; D: -; DNA: TGTGCCTGGAGTGAGGGGGTGTCGATACAGCCCCAGCATTTT; CDR3: CAWSEGVSIQPQHF
J: TRBJ1-5; V: TRBV19; size: many; D: TRBD1; DNA: TGTGCCAGTAGTGTTTCAGGGGGCTCGGTTCAGCCCCAGCATTTT; CDR3: CASSVSGGSVQPQHF
J: TRBJ2-7; V: TRBV6-5; size: -; D: -; DNA: TGTGCCAGCAGTTTGGATGCTTACGAGCAGTACTTC; CDR3: CASSLDAYEQYF